This entry describes one T cell receptor beta chain. Germline CDR1 reads LGHNT; CDR2 reads FRNRAP. J gave up 0 bases and V 0 bases, and 7 bases lay outside the gene matches. This CDR3 region has 17 residues. The entry originates in a study of technical replicates of blood from a few donors. Profiled with immunoSEQ multiplex PCR; TCRdb holds only in-frame clones, not every one. Among tens of thousands of clones listed, over 85% were seen once. The receptor was derived from a human donor in good health. Some clones in this sample may be carry-over from other donors' samples. What was sequenced was PBMCs. The V call is TRBV12-5, the J call TRBJ1-2, with 7 bases identical to TRBD1. CDR3 sequence reads: CASGLVLGTAANYGYTF. CDR3 DNA sequence: TGTGCTAGTGGTTTGGTACTTGGGACAGCAGCTAACTATGGCTACACCTTC.